Given below is one TCR beta chain in context. Germline lookup yields CDR1 MGHRA and CDR2 YSYEKL. V lost 5 bases to trimming and J lost 8 bases; unmatched junction nucleotides: 5. CDR3 length equals 14 residues. The sample comes from a study of cytomegalovirus exposure and HLA in healthy donors. It was with 60 Vbeta and 13 Jbeta primers that the PCR ran. Libraries were prepared by immunoSEQ multiplex PCR; TCRdb keeps only in-frame clonotypes and omits some of them. The sample holds roughly 98,000 clones, about 78% seen once. This receptor was identified in a man in his forties in good health and CMV-seronegative. Sample: PBMCs. This chain links TRBV4-1 with TRBJ1-6; 8 bases align to TRBD1. CDR3 in DNA: TGCGCCAGCAGCTTCCGACAGGGGTATTCACCCCTCCACTTT. Its translation is CASSFRQGYSPLHF.